The rows below give T cell receptor beta chains drawn from one sample of a study of identifying expanded T cells in peripheral blood. This table comes from immunoSEQ multiplex PCR, and its TCRdb copy is limited to in-frame clones, with some not included. Found here are some 100,000 clones, about 90% of them singletons; the top ten hold about 5.9%. The sample taken for sequencing was blood. Every receptor here comes from a person aged 18 to 75 in good health. The CDR3 runs from the conserved cysteine through the conserved F or W. D genes are given only for firm matches. Clone size appears in some rows only: once, few, many, or a class for an expanded clone.

abundance: .
d_gene: TRBD1
j_gene: TRBJ1-1
v_gene: TRBV13
CDR3aa: CASSVRQGMNTEAFF
CDR3nt: TGTGCCAGCAGCGTTAGACAGGGGATGAACACTGAAGCTTTCTTT

abundance: .
d_gene: .
j_gene: TRBJ2-7
v_gene: TRBV11-3
CDR3aa: CASSLDHEQYF
CDR3nt: TGTGCCAGCAGCTTAGATCACGAGCAGTACTTC

abundance: once
d_gene: TRBD2
j_gene: TRBJ2-5
v_gene: TRBV6-5
CDR3aa: CASSYSTSGSKETQYF
CDR3nt: TGTGCCAGCAGTTACTCGACTAGCGGATCTAAGGAGACCCAGTACTTC

abundance: .
d_gene: .
j_gene: TRBJ2-7
v_gene: TRBV7-2
CDR3aa: CASSLAGSYEQYF
CDR3nt: TGTGCCAGCAGCTTAGCCGGATCCTACGAGCAGTACTTC

abundance: .
d_gene: .
j_gene: TRBJ2-7
v_gene: TRBV2
CDR3aa: CASSGDTLRYEQYF
CDR3nt: TGTGCCAGCAGTGGGGACACCTTGAGATACGAGCAGTACTTC

abundance: .
d_gene: .
j_gene: TRBJ2-7
v_gene: TRBV6-5
CDR3aa: CASSYGRGPIPSEQYF
CDR3nt: TGTGCCAGCAGTTACGGGCGGGGGCCGATCCCTTCCGAGCAGTACTTC

abundance: .
d_gene: .
j_gene: TRBJ1-2
v_gene: TRBV19
CDR3aa: CASSIGTVKHYGYTF
CDR3nt: TGTGCCAGTAGTATTGGGACGGTGAAACACTATGGCTACACCTTC

abundance: .
d_gene: .
j_gene: TRBJ2-3
v_gene: TRBV6-5
CDR3aa: CAAGAPDTQYF
CDR3nt: TGTGCCGCGGGCGCCCCCGATACGCAGTATTTT

abundance: .
d_gene: TRBD1
j_gene: TRBJ1-1
v_gene: TRBV10-3
CDR3aa: CAISDGQGAPLGTEAFF
CDR3nt: TGTGCCATCAGCGACGGACAGGGGGCTCCCTTGGGCACTGAAGCTTTCTTT

abundance: .
d_gene: .
j_gene: TRBJ1-2
v_gene: TRBV4-2
CDR3aa: CASSAFGPGLSNYGYTF
CDR3nt: TGTGCCAGCAGCGCTTTCGGTCCGGGACTTTCTAACTATGGCTACACCTTC

abundance: .
d_gene: TRBD1
j_gene: TRBJ1-5
v_gene: TRBV2
CDR3aa: CASSRDRAIHQPQHF
CDR3nt: TGTGCCAGCAGTAGGGACAGGGCGATCCATCAGCCCCAGCATTTT

abundance: .
d_gene: .
j_gene: TRBJ2-2
v_gene: TRBV5-5
CDR3aa: CASSPLGAKNTGELFF
CDR3nt: TGTGCCAGCAGTCCCCTGGGGGCAAAGAACACCGGGGAGCTGTTTTTT

abundance: .
d_gene: TRBD1
j_gene: TRBJ2-2
v_gene: TRBV19
CDR3aa: CASSIITGTGGAWTGELFF
CDR3nt: TGTGCCAGTAGTATCATCACCGGGACAGGGGGCGCTTGGACCGGGGAGCTGTTTTTT

abundance: once
d_gene: TRBD1
j_gene: TRBJ1-1
v_gene: TRBV6-1
CDR3aa: CASSLQGSLEAFF
CDR3nt: TGTGCCAGCAGTTTACAGGGGTCCCTAGAAGCTTTCTTT

abundance: .
d_gene: .
j_gene: TRBJ1-5
v_gene: TRBV5-5
CDR3aa: CASSSGDSNQPQHF
CDR3nt: TGTGCCAGCAGCTCAGGGGATAGCAATCAGCCCCAGCATTTT

abundance: few
d_gene: .
j_gene: TRBJ2-1
v_gene: TRBV5-1
CDR3aa: CASSLGDSSYNEQFF
CDR3nt: TGCGCCAGCAGCTTGGGGGATAGCTCCTACAATGAGCAGTTCTTC

abundance: .
d_gene: .
j_gene: TRBJ1-5
v_gene: TRBV6-6
CDR3aa: CATSGPVGVGNQPQHF
CDR3nt: TGTGCCACCAGTGGGCCCGTCGGGGTTGGCAATCAGCCCCAGCATTTT

abundance: .
d_gene: .
j_gene: TRBJ2-1
v_gene: TRBV5-6
CDR3aa: CASSFSTMISYNEQFF
CDR3nt: TGTGCCAGCAGCTTTTCTACCATGATATCCTACAATGAGCAGTTCTTC

abundance: few
d_gene: .
j_gene: TRBJ1-2
v_gene: TRBV7-2
CDR3aa: CASSLAIDSGYGYTF
CDR3nt: TGTGCCAGCAGCTTAGCAATCGACAGTGGGTATGGCTACACCTTC

abundance: once
d_gene: .
j_gene: TRBJ1-2
v_gene: TRBV11-2
CDR3aa: CASSEFLYGYTF
CDR3nt: TGTGCCAGCAGCGAGTTTCTCTATGGCTACACCTTC

abundance: .
d_gene: TRBD1
j_gene: TRBJ2-1
v_gene: TRBV2
CDR3aa: CASRDRVSRNEQFF
CDR3nt: TGTGCCAGCCGGGACAGGGTATCGCGCAATGAGCAGTTCTTC

abundance: .
d_gene: .
j_gene: TRBJ2-3
v_gene: TRBV19
CDR3aa: CASSIEWLDTQYF
CDR3nt: TGTGCCAGTAGTATAGAGTGGCTGGATACGCAGTATTTT

abundance: .
d_gene: .
j_gene: TRBJ2-2
v_gene: TRBV19
CDR3aa: CASSRTGNTGELFF
CDR3nt: TGTGCCAGTAGTAGGACGGGGAACACCGGGGAGCTGTTTTTT

abundance: .
d_gene: .
j_gene: TRBJ1-6
v_gene: TRBV6-5
CDR3aa: CASSSGNSPLHF
CDR3nt: TGTGCCAGCAGTTCAGGCAATTCACCCCTCCACTTT

abundance: .
d_gene: .
j_gene: TRBJ1-1
v_gene: TRBV5-1
CDR3aa: CASSVRLNTEAFF
CDR3nt: TGCGCCAGCAGTGTTAGGTTAAACACTGAAGCTTTCTTT

abundance: .
d_gene: TRBD2
j_gene: TRBJ2-7
v_gene: TRBV10-2
CDR3aa: CASSESWGLAGGNYEQYF
CDR3nt: TGCGCCAGCAGTGAGTCGTGGGGACTAGCGGGGGGAAACTACGAGCAGTACTTC

abundance: once
d_gene: TRBD2
j_gene: TRBJ2-1
v_gene: TRBV5-1
CDR3aa: CASRVAGGSYNEQFF
CDR3nt: TGCGCCAGCAGGGTAGCGGGGGGGTCCTACAATGAGCAGTTCTTC

abundance: .
d_gene: .
j_gene: TRBJ1-1
v_gene: TRBV7-9
CDR3aa: CASSLALSGNTEAFF
CDR3nt: TGTGCCAGCAGCTTAGCGCTGTCAGGGAACACTGAAGCTTTCTTT

abundance: .
d_gene: TRBD2
j_gene: TRBJ2-1
v_gene: TRBV6-1
CDR3aa: CASSEAGTSGGNEQFF
CDR3nt: TGTGCCAGCAGTGAAGCGGGGACTAGCGGGGGCAATGAGCAGTTCTTC

abundance: .
d_gene: .
j_gene: TRBJ1-1
v_gene: TRBV6-5
CDR3aa: CASSYTGNTEAFF
CDR3nt: TGTGCCAGCAGTTACACGGGGAACACTGAAGCTTTCTTT

abundance: .
d_gene: .
j_gene: TRBJ1-3
v_gene: TRBV18
CDR3aa: CASSPLPGQGYSGNTIYF
CDR3nt: TGTGCCAGCTCACCACTACCGGGACAAGGATACTCTGGAAACACCATATATTTT

abundance: .
d_gene: .
j_gene: TRBJ2-7
v_gene: TRBV30
CDR3aa: CAGGSLGGYEQYF
CDR3nt: TGTGCCGGTGGAAGTCTGGGGGGCTACGAGCAGTACTTC

abundance: .
d_gene: TRBD1
j_gene: TRBJ1-5
v_gene: TRBV6-1
CDR3aa: CASSRTGALNQPQHF
CDR3nt: TGTGCCAGCAGTCGGACAGGGGCCCTCAATCAGCCCCAGCATTTT

abundance: .
d_gene: .
j_gene: TRBJ1-2
v_gene: TRBV18
CDR3aa: CASSPGSGEAGYTF
CDR3nt: TGTGCCAGCTCACCGGGGTCAGGGGAGGCTGGCTACACCTTC

abundance: .
d_gene: .
j_gene: TRBJ2-2
v_gene: TRBV29-1
CDR3aa: CSAGGQRAGELFF
CDR3nt: TGCAGCGCGGGGGGACAGAGAGCCGGGGAGCTGTTTTTT

abundance: .
d_gene: TRBD1
j_gene: TRBJ2-7
v_gene: TRBV2
CDR3aa: CASSARTGYEQYF
CDR3nt: TGTGCCAGCAGTGCTAGGACAGGGTACGAGCAGTACTTC

abundance: .
d_gene: .
j_gene: TRBJ1-1
v_gene: TRBV5-6
CDR3aa: CASSLQGNMNTEAFF
CDR3nt: TGTGCCAGCAGCTTACAGGGAAACATGAACACTGAAGCTTTCTTT

abundance: .
d_gene: TRBD2
j_gene: TRBJ2-5
v_gene: TRBV7-9
CDR3aa: CASSSPSGEEETQYF
CDR3nt: TGTGCCAGCAGCTCCCCTAGCGGGGAGGAAGAGACCCAGTACTTC

abundance: .
d_gene: TRBD2
j_gene: TRBJ2-5
v_gene: TRBV7-2
CDR3aa: CASSLGLAGLNQETQYF
CDR3nt: TGTGCCAGCAGCCTTGGACTAGCGGGGCTAAATCAAGAGACCCAGTACTTC

abundance: .
d_gene: TRBD1
j_gene: TRBJ1-4
v_gene: TRBV7-9
CDR3aa: CASSPWGTAVTTNEKLFF
CDR3nt: TGTGCCAGCAGCCCATGGGGGACAGCCGTTACAACTAATGAAAAACTGTTTTTT

abundance: many
d_gene: TRBD1
j_gene: TRBJ1-6
v_gene: TRBV2
CDR3aa: CASSPRQGIGSPLHF
CDR3nt: TGTGCCAGCAGTCCGAGACAGGGTATAGGTTCACCCCTCCACTTT

abundance: .
d_gene: TRBD1
j_gene: TRBJ1-1
v_gene: TRBV7-3
CDR3aa: CASSETGGTEAFF
CDR3nt: TGTGCCAGCAGCGAAACAGGGGGCACTGAAGCTTTCTTT

abundance: .
d_gene: TRBD1
j_gene: TRBJ2-7
v_gene: TRBV5-1
CDR3aa: CASSLASGARGHGQYF
CDR3nt: TGCGCCAGCAGCTTGGCCAGTGGGGCCAGGGGGCATGGACAGTACTTC

abundance: .
d_gene: TRBD2
j_gene: TRBJ2-6
v_gene: TRBV7-3
CDR3aa: CASSSQGLPGANVLTF
CDR3nt: TGTGCCAGCAGCTCCCAGGGACTACCGGGGGCCAACGTCCTGACTTTC

abundance: once
d_gene: TRBD1
j_gene: TRBJ1-2
v_gene: TRBV10-2
CDR3aa: CASLKGQGANYGYTF
CDR3nt: TGCGCCAGCCTCAAGGGACAGGGGGCTAACTATGGCTACACCTTC

abundance: .
d_gene: .
j_gene: TRBJ2-7
v_gene: TRBV9
CDR3aa: CASSAGGPDPTYEQYF
CDR3nt: TGTGCCAGCAGCGCCGGTGGGCCGGATCCCACCTACGAGCAGTACTTC

abundance: .
d_gene: .
j_gene: TRBJ1-5
v_gene: TRBV4-2
CDR3aa: CASSQGASNQPQHF
CDR3nt: TGTGCCAGCAGCCAGGGGGCCTCGAATCAGCCCCAGCATTTT

abundance: .
d_gene: .
j_gene: TRBJ2-4
v_gene: TRBV10-3
CDR3aa: CAISTPGALAKNIQYF
CDR3nt: TGTGCCATCAGCACCCCGGGAGCCCTAGCCAAAAACATTCAGTACTTC

abundance: .
d_gene: .
j_gene: TRBJ2-2
v_gene: TRBV19
CDR3aa: CASSTDRLKNTGELFF
CDR3nt: TGTGCCAGTAGTACCGACAGGCTCAAGAACACCGGGGAGCTGTTTTTT

abundance: .
d_gene: TRBD2
j_gene: TRBJ2-7
v_gene: TRBV5-1
CDR3aa: CASSGTGTSGSLNEQYF
CDR3nt: TGCGCCAGCAGCGGGACCGGGACTAGCGGGAGTTTGAACGAGCAGTACTTC

abundance: .
d_gene: .
j_gene: TRBJ1-2
v_gene: TRBV7-2
CDR3aa: CASSRQQGLGYTF
CDR3nt: TGTGCCAGCAGCCGTCAACAGGGACTTGGCTACACCTTC

abundance: few
d_gene: TRBD1
j_gene: TRBJ1-5
v_gene: TRBV6-6
CDR3aa: CASSPTRDRDQHF
CDR3nt: TGTGCCAGCAGCCCCACACGGGACAGGGACCAGCATTTT